Sequencing of this T cell receptor (beta chain) was carried out in a study of CXCR3-negative and CXCR3-positive naive CD8 T cells. Researchers prepared the TRB cDNA libraries using 5' RACE with UMI labels. Following a re-call of the 5' RACE reads, TCRdb has one entry per CDR3 protein and lacks DNA. The data show around 47,000 distinct CDR3 sequences, and the top ten clones hold approximately 15%. Germline V gene sequence: CDR1 SEHNR, CDR2 FQNEAQ (reference sequence). The CDR3 has 14 residues. Overall study results and limits: Naive CXCR3-negative cells resembled naive CXCR3-positive cells in TRBV-TRBJ usage; memory cells differed. TRB CDR3 properties indicated TCR strength, while surface CD5 was similar across naive subsets. Both naive subsets showed comparably high diversity, and memory CD8+ cells showed much lower diversity.

As regards this clonotype: The antigen is not known.

Sequencing was done on a sample of memory CD8+ T cells from blood. The sequence was collected from a human donor in good health. Some clones in this sample may be carry-over from other donors' samples. The chain is built from TRBV7-9 and TRBJ2-1; TCRdb outputs TRBD2, but without DNA this stays unchecked. The CDR3 is CASSLLLREAEQFF.